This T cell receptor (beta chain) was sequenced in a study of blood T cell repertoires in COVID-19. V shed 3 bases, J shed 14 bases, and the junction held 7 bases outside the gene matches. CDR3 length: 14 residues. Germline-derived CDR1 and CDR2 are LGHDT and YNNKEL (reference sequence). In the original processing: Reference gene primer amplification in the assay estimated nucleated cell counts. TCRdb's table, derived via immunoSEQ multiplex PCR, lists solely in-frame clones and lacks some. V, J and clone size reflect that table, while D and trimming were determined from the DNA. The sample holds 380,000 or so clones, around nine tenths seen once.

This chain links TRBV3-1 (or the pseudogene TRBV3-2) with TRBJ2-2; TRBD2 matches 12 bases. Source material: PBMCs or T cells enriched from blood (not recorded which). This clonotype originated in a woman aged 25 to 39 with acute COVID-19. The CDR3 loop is CASSHPSGGEALFF. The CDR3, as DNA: TGTGCCAGCAGCCATCCTAGCGGGGGGGAGGCACTGTTTTTT.